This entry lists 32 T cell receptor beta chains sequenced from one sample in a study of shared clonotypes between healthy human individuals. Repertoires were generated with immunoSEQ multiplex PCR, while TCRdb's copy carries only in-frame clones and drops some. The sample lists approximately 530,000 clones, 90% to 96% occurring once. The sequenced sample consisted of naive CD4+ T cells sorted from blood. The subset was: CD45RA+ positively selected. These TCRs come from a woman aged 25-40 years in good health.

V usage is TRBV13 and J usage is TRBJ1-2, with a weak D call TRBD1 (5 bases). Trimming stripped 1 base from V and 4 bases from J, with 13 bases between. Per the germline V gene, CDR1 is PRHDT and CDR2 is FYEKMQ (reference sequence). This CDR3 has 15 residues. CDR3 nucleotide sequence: TGTGCCAGCAGCTTAGTAGCAGGGTTGGTCTATGGCTACACCTTC. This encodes CASSLVAGLVYGYTF.

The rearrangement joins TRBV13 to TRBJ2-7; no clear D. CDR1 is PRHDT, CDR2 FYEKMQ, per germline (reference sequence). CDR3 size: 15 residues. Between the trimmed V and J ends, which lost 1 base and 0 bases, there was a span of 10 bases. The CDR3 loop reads CASSLAGVSSYEQYF. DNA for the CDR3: TGTGCCAGCAGCTTAGCTGGCGTCTCCTCCTACGAGCAGTACTTC.

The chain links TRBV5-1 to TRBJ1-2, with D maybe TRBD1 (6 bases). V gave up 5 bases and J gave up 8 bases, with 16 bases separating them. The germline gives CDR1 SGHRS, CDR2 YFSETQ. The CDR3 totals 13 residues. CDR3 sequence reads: CASRLTGLQGYTF. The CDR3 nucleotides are TGCGCCAGCAGATTAACAGGGTTGCAGGGCTACACCTTC.

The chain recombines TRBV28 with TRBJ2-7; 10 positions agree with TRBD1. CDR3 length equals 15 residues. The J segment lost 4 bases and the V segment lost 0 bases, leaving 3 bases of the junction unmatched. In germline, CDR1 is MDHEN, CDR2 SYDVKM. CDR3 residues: CASSLWGTGAYEQYF. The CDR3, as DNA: TGTGCCAGCAGTTTATGGGGGACAGGGGCGTACGAGCAGTACTTC.

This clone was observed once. CDR3 amino acids: CASSKRVGQVSYEQYF. The DNA for the CDR3 is TGCGCCAGCAGCAAGAGGGTGGGTCAGGTCTCCTACGAGCAGTACTTC. The chain employs TRBV5-1 and TRBJ2-7; TRBD2 is a possible D gene (5 bases). V lost 4 bases to trimming and J lost 0 bases, with 17 bases between them. From germline, CDR1 is SGHRS and CDR2 YFSETQ. This CDR3 is built from 16 residues.

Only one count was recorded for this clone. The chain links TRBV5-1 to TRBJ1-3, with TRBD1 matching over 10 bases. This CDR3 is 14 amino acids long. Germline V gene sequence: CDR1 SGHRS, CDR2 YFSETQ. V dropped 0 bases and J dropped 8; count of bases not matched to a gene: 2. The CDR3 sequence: CASSLGTGGDTIYF. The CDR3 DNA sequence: TGCGCCAGCAGCTTGGGGACAGGGGGTGACACCATATATTTT.

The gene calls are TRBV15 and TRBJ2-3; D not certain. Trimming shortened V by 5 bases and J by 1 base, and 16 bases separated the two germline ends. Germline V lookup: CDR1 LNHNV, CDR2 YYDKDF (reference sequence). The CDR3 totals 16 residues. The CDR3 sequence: CATSDSSSSGTDTQYF. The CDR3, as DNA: TGTGCCACCAGCGACTCCTCGAGCTCGGGCACAGATACGCAGTATTTT.

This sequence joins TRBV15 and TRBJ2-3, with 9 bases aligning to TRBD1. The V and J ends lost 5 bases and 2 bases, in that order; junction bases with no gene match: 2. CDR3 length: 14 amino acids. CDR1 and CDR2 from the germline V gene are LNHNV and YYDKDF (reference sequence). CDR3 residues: CATSRDRVTDTQYF. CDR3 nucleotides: TGTGCCACCAGCCGGGACAGGGTCACAGATACGCAGTATTTT.

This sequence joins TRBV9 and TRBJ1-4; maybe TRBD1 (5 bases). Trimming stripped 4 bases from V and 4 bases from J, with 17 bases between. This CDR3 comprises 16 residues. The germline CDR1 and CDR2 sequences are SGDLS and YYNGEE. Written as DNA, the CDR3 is TGTGCCAGCAGCTTATACCGGGACCACAATAATGAAAAACTGTTTTTT. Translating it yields CASSLYRDHNNEKLFF.

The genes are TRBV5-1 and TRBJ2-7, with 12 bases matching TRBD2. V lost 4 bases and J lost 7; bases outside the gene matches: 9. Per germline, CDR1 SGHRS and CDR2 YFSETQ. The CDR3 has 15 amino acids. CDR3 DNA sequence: TGCGCCAGCAGCAACGGACTAGCGGGACGACGGGAGCAGTACTTC. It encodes CASSNGLAGRREQYF.

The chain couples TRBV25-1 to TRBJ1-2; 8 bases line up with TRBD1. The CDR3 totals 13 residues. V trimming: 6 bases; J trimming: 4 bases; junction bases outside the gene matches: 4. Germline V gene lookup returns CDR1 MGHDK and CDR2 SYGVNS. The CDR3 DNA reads TGTGCCAGCAGGACAGGACAGGGCTATGGCTACACCTTC. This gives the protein CASRTGQGYGYTF.

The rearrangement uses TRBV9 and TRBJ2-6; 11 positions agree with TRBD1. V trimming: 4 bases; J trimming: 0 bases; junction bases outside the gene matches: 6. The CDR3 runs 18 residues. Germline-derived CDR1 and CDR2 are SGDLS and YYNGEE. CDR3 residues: CASSPRDRGGSGANVLTF. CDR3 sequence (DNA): TGTGCCAGCAGCCCTAGGGACAGGGGGGGCTCTGGGGCCAACGTCCTGACTTTC.

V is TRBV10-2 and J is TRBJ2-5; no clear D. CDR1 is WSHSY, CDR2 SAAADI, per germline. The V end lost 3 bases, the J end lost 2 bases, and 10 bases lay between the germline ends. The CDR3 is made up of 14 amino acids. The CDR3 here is CASSDIWAQETQYF. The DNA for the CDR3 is TGCGCCAGCAGTGATATTTGGGCACAAGAGACCCAGTACTTC.

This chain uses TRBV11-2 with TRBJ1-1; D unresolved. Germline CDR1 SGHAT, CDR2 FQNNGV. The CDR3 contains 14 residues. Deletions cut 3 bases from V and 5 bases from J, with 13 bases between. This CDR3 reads CASSFVEGWTEAFF. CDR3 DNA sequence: TGTGCCAGCAGCTTCGTTGAGGGTTGGACTGAAGCTTTCTTT.

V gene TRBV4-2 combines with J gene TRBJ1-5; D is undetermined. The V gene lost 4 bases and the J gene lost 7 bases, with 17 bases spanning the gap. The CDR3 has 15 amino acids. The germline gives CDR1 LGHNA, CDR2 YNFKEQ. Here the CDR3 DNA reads TGTGCCAGCAGCCCCAAGGACTCAAATGGGCAGCCCCAGCATTTT. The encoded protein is CASSPKDSNGQPQHF.

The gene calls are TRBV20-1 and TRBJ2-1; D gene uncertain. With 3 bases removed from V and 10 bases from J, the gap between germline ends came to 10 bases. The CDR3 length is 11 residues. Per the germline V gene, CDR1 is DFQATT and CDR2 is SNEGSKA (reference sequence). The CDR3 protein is CSASGRPEQFF. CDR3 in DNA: TGCAGTGCTAGTGGGCGGCCAGAGCAGTTCTTC.

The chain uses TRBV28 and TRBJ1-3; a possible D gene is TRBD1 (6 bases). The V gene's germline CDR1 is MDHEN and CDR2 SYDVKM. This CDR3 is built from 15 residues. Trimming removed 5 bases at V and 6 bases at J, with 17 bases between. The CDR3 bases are TGTGCCAGCAGTACCTACAGGGTTATCTTAAACACCATATATTTT. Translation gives CASSTYRVILNTIYF. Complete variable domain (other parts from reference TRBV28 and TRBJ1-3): DVKVTQSSRYLVKRTGEKVFLECVQDMDHENMFWYRQDPGLGLRLIYFSYDVKMKEKGDIPEGYSVSREKKERFSLILESASTNQTSMYLCASSTYRVILNTIYFGEGSWLTVV.

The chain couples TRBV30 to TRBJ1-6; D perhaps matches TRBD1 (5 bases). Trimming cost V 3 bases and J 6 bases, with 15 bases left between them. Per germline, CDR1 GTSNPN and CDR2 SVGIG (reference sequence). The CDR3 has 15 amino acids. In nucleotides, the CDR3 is TGTGCCTGGAGCGGGCAAGCGACAGCTAATTCACCCCTCCACTTT. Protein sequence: CAWSGQATANSPLHF.

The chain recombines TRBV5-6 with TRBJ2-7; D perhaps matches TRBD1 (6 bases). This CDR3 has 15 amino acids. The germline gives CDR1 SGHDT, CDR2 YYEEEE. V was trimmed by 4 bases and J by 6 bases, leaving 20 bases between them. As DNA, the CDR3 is TGTGCCAGCAGCCCCTGGCAGGGGTCTCCCCCCGAGCAGTACTTC. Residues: CASSPWQGSPPEQYF.

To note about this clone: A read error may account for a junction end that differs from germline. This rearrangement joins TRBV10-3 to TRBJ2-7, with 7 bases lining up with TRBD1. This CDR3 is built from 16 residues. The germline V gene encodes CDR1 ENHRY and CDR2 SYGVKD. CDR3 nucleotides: TGTGCCATTAGTGGGATGGGGACAGAGAACTCCTACGAGCAGTACTTC. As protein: CAISGMGTENSYEQYF.

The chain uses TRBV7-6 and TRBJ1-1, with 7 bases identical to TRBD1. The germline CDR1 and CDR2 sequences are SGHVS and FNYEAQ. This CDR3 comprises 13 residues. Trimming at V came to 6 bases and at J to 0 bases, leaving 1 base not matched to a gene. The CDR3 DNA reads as TGTGCCAGCAGACAGGGGATGAACACTGAAGCTTTCTTT. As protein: CASRQGMNTEAFF.

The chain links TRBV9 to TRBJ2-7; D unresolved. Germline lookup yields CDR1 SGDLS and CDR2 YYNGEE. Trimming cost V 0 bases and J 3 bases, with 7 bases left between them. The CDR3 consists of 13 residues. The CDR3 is CASSVGKGYEQYF. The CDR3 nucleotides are TGTGCCAGCAGCGTAGGTAAGGGCTACGAGCAGTACTTC.

The DNA for the CDR3 is TGTGCCAGCTCACCACCGTGGGAAAAGAACACTGAAGCTTTCTTT. This encodes CASSPPWEKNTEAFF. This chain links TRBV18 with TRBJ1-1; D is unclear. The CDR3 extends over 15 amino acids. Germline assignment: CDR1 KGHSH and CDR2 LQKENI. With 0 bases removed from V and 1 base from J, the gap between germline ends came to 9 bases.

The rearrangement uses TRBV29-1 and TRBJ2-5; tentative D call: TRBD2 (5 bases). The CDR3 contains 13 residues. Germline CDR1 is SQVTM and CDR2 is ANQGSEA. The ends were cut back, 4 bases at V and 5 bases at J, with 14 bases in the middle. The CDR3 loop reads CSVGLSGGETQYF. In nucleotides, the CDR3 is TGCAGCGTTGGGTTAAGCGGTGGGGAGACCCAGTACTTC.

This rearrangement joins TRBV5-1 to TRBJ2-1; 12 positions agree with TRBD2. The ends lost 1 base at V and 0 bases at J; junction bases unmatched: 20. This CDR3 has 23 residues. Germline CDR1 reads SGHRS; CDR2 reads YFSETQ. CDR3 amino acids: CASSLLGLAGIRAGRSSYNEQFF. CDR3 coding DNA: TGCGCCAGCAGCTTGCTGGGACTAGCGGGTATAAGGGCTGGTCGTAGCTCCTACAATGAGCAGTTCTTC.

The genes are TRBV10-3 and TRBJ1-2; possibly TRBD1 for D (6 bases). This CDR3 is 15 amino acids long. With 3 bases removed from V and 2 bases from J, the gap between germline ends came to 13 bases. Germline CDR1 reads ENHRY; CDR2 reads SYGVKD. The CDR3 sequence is CAISDSGAENYGYTF. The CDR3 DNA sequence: TGTGCCATCAGTGATTCGGGGGCCGAAAACTATGGCTACACCTTC.

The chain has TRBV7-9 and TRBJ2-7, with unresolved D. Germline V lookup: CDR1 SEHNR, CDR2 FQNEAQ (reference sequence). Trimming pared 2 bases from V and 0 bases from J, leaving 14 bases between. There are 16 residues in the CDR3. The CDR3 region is CASSLISWGSSYEQYF. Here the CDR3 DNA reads TGTGCCAGCAGCTTAATTTCATGGGGAAGCTCCTACGAGCAGTACTTC.

Here the CDR3 DNA reads TGCGCCAGCAGCTTGTTAGCGGGAATCTCCTACAATGAGCAGTTCTTC. It yields the protein CASSLLAGISYNEQFF. The chain is built from TRBV5-1 and TRBJ2-1, with TRBD2 matching over 8 bases. This CDR3 has 16 amino acids. Germline V CDR1 and CDR2: SGHRS, YFSETQ. V trimming: 1 base; J trimming: 0 bases; junction bases outside the gene matches: 3.

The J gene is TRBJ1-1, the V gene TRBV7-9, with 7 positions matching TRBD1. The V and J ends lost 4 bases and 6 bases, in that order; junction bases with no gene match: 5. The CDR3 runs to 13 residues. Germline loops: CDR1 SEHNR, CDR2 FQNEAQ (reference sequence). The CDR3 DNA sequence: TGTGCCAGCAGCTCACAGGGGTGGGCTGAAGCTTTCTTT. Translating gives CASSSQGWAEAFF.

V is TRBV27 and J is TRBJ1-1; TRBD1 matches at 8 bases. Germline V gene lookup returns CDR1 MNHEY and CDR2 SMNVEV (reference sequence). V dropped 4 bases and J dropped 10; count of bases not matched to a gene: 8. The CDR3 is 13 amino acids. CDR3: CASSSQGQARAFF. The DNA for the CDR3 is TGTGCCAGCAGTTCCCAGGGACAGGCGCGAGCTTTCTTT.

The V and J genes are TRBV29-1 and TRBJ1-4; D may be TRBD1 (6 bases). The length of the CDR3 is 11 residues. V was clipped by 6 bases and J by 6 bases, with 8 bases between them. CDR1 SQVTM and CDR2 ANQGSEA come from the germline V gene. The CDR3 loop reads CSVRQDEKLFF. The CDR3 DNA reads TGCAGCGTAAGACAGGATGAAAAACTGTTTTTT.

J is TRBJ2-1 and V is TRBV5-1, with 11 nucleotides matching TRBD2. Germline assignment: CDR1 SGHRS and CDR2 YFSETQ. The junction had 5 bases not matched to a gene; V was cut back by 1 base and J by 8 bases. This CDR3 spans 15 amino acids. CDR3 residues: CASSLIAGGPDEQFF. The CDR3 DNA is TGCGCCAGCAGCTTGATAGCGGGAGGGCCCGATGAGCAGTTCTTC.